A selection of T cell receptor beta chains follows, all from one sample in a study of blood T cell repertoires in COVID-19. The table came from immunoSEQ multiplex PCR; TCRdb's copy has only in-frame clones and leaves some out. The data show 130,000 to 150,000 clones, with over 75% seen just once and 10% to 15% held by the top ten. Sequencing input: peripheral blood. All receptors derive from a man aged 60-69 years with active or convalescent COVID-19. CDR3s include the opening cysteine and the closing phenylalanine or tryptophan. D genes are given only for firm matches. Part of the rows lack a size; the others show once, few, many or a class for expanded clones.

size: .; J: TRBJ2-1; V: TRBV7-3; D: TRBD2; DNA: TGTGCCAGCAGTTCTCAAGCGGGAGAGGTGAATGAGCAGTTCTTC; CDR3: CASSSQAGEVNEQFF
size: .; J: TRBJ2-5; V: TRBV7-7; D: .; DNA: TGTGCCAGCAGCCGTGGGAGGGGGGAGACCCAGTACTTC; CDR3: CASSRGRGETQYF
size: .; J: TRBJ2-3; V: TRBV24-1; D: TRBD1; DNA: TGTGCCACCAGTGATCCAGACAGGGGCACAGATACGCAGTATTTT; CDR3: CATSDPDRGTDTQYF
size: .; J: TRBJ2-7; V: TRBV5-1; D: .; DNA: TGCGCCAGCAGCTACTGGACGGGGAATTTCGACGAGCAGTACTTC; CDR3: CASSYWTGNFDEQYF
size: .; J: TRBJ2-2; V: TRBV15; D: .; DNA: TGTGCCACCAGCAGAGATTACCCAACGGCGAACACCGGGGAGCTGTTTTTT; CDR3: CATSRDYPTANTGELFF
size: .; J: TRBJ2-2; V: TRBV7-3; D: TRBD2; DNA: TGTGCCAGCAGCTTAAGGGGGCTAGCGGGAGCCCCCGGGGAGCTGTTTTTT; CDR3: CASSLRGLAGAPGELFF
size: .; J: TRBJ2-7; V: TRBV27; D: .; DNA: TGTGCCAGCAGTTTATGGCAGGGGCCTACCTACGAGCAGTACTTC; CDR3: CASSLWQGPTYEQYF
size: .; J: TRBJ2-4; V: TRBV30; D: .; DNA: TGTGCCTGGAGTGTACAGGGAATCGACATTCAGTACTTC; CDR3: CAWSVQGIDIQYF
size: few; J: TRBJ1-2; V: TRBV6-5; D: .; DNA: TGTGCCAGCAGTTACTCGAATAGGGGTCTTGGCTACACCTTC; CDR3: CASSYSNRGLGYTF
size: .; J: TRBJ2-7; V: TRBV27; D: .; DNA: TGTGCCAGCAGCTATGATTCGACCTACGAGCAGTACTTC; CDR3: CASSYDSTYEQYF
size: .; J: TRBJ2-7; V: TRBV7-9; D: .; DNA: TGTGCCAGCAGCGCCACATACGAGCAGTACTTC; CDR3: CASSATYEQYF
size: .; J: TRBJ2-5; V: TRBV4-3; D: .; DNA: TGCGCCAGCAGCCAAGGTGGGTCGGGTTTGGAGACCCAGTACTTC; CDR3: CASSQGGSGLETQYF
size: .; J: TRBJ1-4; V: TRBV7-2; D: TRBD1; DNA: TGTGCCAGCAGTCGGACCGAAGGGGGCAATGAAAAACTGTTTTTT; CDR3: CASSRTEGGNEKLFF
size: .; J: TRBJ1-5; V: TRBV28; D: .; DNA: TGTGCCAGCAGTCCCCTCGGTCGGCCCCAGCATTTT; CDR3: CASSPLGRPQHF
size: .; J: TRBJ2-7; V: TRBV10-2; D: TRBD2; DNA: TGCGCCAGCACCCTTAGCGGGAGAGGGAACGAGCAGTACTTC; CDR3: CASTLSGRGNEQYF
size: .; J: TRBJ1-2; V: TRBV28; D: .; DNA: TGTGCCAGCAGTTTTAGGTCCGGGAGAACGGGGGGCTACACCTTC; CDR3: CASSFRSGRTGGYTF
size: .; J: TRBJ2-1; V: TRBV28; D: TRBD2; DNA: TGTGCCAGCAGTTTCCTGACTAGCGGGAGTAGGGGCCAGTTCTTC; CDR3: CASSFLTSGSRGQFF